Listed below are T cell receptor beta chains from one sample, sequenced in a study of T cell repertoires in cytomegalovirus infection. The antigens these receptors bind are not known. TCRdb used MiXCR to reprocess the reads, holding one entry per CDR3 protein. Here the sample spans about 63,000 distinct CDR3 sequences, over 20% being singletons. Sequencing used CD8+ T cells from cultured PBMCs, obtained from culture after CMV antigen stimulation. The receptors originated from a human donor in good health (CMV status not recorded). Some clones in this sample may be carry-over from other donors' samples. The CDR3 runs from the conserved cysteine through the conserved F or W. For some rows the clone size is stated as once, few or many, or as a class when expanded; others skip it.

-	TRBV12-3/TRBV12-4	TRBJ2-7	CASSLGGGNFYEQYF
-	TRBV14	TRBJ1-2	CASSPSISGDPNYGYTF
-	TRBV4-3	TRBJ2-3	CASSQDDQGWRKNTQYF
few	TRBV6-1	TRBJ2-6	CASSEATVPRANSGANVLTF
few	TRBV7-9	TRBJ1-2	CASSFREATGHGYTF
-	TRBV5-5	TRBJ1-2	CASSGAAPNYGYTF
few	TRBV7-9	TRBJ2-1	CASSPHTPSSYNEQFF
-	TRBV11-1	TRBJ2-6	CASSSSEVAPSGANVLTF
-	TRBV7-9	TRBJ1-1	CASSDANTEAFF
-	TRBV10-3	TRBJ2-2	CAIPGQGGPNTGELFF